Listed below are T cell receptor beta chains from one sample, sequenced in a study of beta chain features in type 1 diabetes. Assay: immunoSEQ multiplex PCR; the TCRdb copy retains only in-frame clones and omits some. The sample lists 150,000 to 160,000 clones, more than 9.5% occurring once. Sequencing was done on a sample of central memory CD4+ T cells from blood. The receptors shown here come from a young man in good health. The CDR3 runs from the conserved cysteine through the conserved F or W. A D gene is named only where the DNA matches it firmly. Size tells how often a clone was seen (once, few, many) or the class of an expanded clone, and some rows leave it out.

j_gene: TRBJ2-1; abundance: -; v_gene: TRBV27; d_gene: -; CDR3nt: TGTGCCAGCAGTTTGAAATCTATTAATGAGCAGTTCTTC; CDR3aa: CASSLKSINEQFF
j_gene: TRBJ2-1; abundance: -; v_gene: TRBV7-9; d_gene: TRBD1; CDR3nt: TGTGCCAGCAGGAACCCAGGACTGACAGGGGTCGCGTCCTACAATGAGCAGTTCTTC; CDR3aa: CASRNPGLTGVASYNEQFF
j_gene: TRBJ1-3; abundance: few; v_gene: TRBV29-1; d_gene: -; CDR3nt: TGCAGCGTTGAGAGGTTTTCGGGAAACACCATATATTTT; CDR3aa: CSVERFSGNTIYF
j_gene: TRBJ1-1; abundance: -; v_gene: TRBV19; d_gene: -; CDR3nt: TGTGCCAGTAAATATTGGAGGATGAACACTGAAGCTTTCTTT; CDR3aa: CASKYWRMNTEAFF
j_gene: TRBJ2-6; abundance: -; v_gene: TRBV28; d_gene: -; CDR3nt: TGTGCCAGCAGTTTACAGTCGACCGGGGCCAACGTCCTGACTTTC; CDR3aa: CASSLQSTGANVLTF
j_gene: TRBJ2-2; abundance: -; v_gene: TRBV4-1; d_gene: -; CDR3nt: TGCGCCAGCAGCCAAGAGACAGGCCGAACCGGGGAGCTGTTTTTT; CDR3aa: CASSQETGRTGELFF
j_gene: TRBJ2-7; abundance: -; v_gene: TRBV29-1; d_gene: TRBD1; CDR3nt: TGCAGCGTTACTCCGGGACAGGGATACGAGCAGTACTTC; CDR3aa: CSVTPGQGYEQYF
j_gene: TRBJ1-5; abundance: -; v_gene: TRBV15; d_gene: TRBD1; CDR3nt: TGTGCCACCTACAACGACCGGACAGGGGGCCGTTTCCAGCCCCAGCATTTT; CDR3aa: CATYNDRTGGRFQPQHF
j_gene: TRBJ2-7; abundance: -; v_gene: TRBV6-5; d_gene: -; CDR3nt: TGTGCCAGCAGTTACGTGGGGAGCTCCTACGAGCAGTACTTC; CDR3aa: CASSYVGSSYEQYF
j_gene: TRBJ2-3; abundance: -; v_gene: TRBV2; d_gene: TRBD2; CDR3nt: TGTGCCAGCAGCGGGGACTACACAGATACGCAGTATTTT; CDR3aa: CASSGDYTDTQYF
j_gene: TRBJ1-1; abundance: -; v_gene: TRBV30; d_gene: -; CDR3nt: TGTGCCTCCCCCGGGACGGTGAACACTGAAGCTTTCTTT; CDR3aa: CASPGTVNTEAFF
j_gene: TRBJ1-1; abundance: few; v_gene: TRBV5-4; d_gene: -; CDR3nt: TGTGCCAGCACCCCCCGTGCGGTGAACACTGAAGCTTTCTTT; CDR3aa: CASTPRAVNTEAFF
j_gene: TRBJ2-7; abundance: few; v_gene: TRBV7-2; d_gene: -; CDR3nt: TGTGCCAGCAGCCCGGCGGCCGCGACTGTCTACGAGCAGTACTTC; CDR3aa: CASSPAAATVYEQYF
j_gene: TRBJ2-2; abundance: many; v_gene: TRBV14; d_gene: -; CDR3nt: TGTGCCAGCAGCCAAGAGTTAGGGAACACCGGGGAGCTGTTTTTT; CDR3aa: CASSQELGNTGELFF
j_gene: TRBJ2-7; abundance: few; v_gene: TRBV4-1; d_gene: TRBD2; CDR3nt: TGCGCCAGCAGCCGGGGACTAGCCTACGAGCAGTACTTC; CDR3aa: CASSRGLAYEQYF
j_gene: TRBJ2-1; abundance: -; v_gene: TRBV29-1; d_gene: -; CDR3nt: TGCAGCGTTGATCAACTGGGTGTGGGCAATGAGCAGTTCTTC; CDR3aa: CSVDQLGVGNEQFF
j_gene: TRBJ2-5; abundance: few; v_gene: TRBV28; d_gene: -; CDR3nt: TGTGCCAGCACCCCATCCGGGAAGACCCAGTACTTC; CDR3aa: CASTPSGKTQYF
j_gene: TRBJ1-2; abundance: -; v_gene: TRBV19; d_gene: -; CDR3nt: TGTGCCAGTAGTATAAAACAGGACTATGGCTACACCTTC; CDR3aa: CASSIKQDYGYTF
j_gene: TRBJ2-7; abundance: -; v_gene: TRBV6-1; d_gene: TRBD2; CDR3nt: TGTGCCAGCAGCCCCCCGAGCGGGAAAAACTACGAGCAGTACTTC; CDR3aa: CASSPPSGKNYEQYF
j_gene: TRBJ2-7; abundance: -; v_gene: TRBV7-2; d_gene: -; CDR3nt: TGTGCCAGCAGCCAACTAATCCAGGGATTCGACGAGCAGTACTTC; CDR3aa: CASSQLIQGFDEQYF
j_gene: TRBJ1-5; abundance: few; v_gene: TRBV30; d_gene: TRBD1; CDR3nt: TGTGCCTGGAGAGAGGACAGGGGGCCATTAGGCAATCAGCCCCAGCATTTT; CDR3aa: CAWREDRGPLGNQPQHF
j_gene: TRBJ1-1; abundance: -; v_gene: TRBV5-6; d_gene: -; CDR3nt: TGTGCCAGCAGCTTAGAAAGGGGCACTGAAGCTTTCTTT; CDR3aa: CASSLERGTEAFF
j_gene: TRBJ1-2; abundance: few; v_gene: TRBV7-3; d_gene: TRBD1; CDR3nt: TGTGCCAGCAGCCCGGACAGGAACTATGGCTACACCTTC; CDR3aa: CASSPDRNYGYTF
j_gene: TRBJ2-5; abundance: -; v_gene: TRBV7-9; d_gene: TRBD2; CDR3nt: TGTGCCAGCAGCCTCACTAGCGGGAGGCGAGAGACCCAGTACTTC; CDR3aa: CASSLTSGRRETQYF
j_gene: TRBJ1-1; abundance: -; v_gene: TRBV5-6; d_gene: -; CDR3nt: TGTGCCAGCAGCTTTGAGGCTGAAGCTTTCTTT; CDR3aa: CASSFEAEAFF
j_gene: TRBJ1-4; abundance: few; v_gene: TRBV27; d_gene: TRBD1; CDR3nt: TGTGCCAGCAGTGCGGGGACAGGGGGCAATGAAAAACTGTTTTTT; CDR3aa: CASSAGTGGNEKLFF
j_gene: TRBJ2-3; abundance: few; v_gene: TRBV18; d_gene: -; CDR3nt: TGTGCCAGCTCGCAGGGGAAGGGAGACACAGATACGCAGTATTTT; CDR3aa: CASSQGKGDTDTQYF
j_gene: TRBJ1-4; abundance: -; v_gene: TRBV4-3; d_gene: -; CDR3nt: TGCGCCAGCAGCCAAGGGAATGGTCTGTCGGGTGAAAAACTGTTTTTT; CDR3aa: CASSQGNGLSGEKLFF
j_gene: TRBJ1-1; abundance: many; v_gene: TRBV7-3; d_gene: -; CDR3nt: TGTGCCAGCAGCTTAACCCCGGGGGCAAGAACTGAAGCTTTCTTT; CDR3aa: CASSLTPGARTEAFF